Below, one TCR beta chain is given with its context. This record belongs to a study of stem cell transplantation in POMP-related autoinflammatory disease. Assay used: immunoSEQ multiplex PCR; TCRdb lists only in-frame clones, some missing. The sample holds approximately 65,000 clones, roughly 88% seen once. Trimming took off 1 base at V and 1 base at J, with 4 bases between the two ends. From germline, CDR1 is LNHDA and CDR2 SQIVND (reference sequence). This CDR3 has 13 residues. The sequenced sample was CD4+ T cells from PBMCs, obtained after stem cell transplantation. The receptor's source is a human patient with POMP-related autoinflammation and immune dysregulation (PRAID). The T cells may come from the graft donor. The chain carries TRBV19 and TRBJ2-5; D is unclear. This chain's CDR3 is CASSIGLQETQYF. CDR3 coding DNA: TGTGCCAGTAGTATAGGCCTCCAAGAGACCCAGTACTTC. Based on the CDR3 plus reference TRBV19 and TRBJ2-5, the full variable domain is DGGITQSPKYLFRKEGQNVTLSCEQNLNHDAMYWYRQDPGQGLRLIYYSQIVNDFQKGDIAEGYSVSREKKESFPLTVTSAQKNPTAFYLCASSIGLQETQYFGPGTRLLVL.